Following are 9 T cell receptor beta chains from one sample sequenced in a study of CD4 T cells in relation to SARS-CoV-2 and coronaviruses. For these receptors, no antigen is known. The unexposed donors gave CD4+ T cells in about 2010-2019, prior to COVID-19. Isolation of CD4+ T cells took place after around eleven days in culture. Sequencing was performed with immunoSEQ multiplex PCR; in TCRdb, only in-frame clones are kept and a portion is missing. The sample has 20,000 to 25,000 clones; 65% to 80% are singletons. The sequenced sample consisted of CD4+ T cells from PBMCs, cultured in vitro. These receptors were collected from a human donor in good health.

The chain carries TRBV2 and TRBJ1-1, with TRBD1 identical over 7 bases. The CDR3 runs 14 residues. Germline V gives CDR1 SNHLY, CDR2 FYNNEI. Trimming removed 6 bases from V and 0 bases from J; junction bases left unmatched: 4. As DNA, the CDR3 is TGTGCCAGCAGAGCTAGGGGGCTGAACACTGAAGCTTTCTTT. This sequence encodes CASRARGLNTEAFF.

The chain is built from TRBV12-3 or TRBV12-4 and TRBJ1-5; 7 bases match TRBD1. The CDR3 spans 13 residues. V dropped 6 bases and J dropped 6; count of bases not matched to a gene: 5. This CDR3 is CASSPDRVQPQHF. DNA for the CDR3: TGTGCCAGCAGCCCTGACAGGGTTCAGCCCCAGCATTTT.

The chain is built from TRBV5-1 and TRBJ2-5, with a tentative D call TRBD1 (6 bases). The germline CDR1 and CDR2 sequences are SGHRS and YFSETQ. The CDR3 has 15 residues. V lost 7 bases and J 5 bases, leaving 21 bases between the germline ends. CDR3 DNA sequence: TGCGCCAGCGCGTTAGGACAGCGAGTTGTGGAGACCCAGTACTTC. It yields the protein CASALGQRVVETQYF.

V usage is TRBV6-4 and J usage is TRBJ1-5; D remains ambiguous. Germline CDR1 is MRHNA and CDR2 is SNTAGT. The CDR3 is 13 residues long. The germline V and J ends were trimmed by 3 bases and 1 base, with 4 bases remaining between them. The CDR3 DNA follows: TGTGCCAGCAGTGAGGGAAGCAATCAGCCCCAGCATTTT. Its translation is CASSEGSNQPQHF.

The chain uses TRBV5-1 and TRBJ2-1; 15 bases are shared with TRBD2. Trimming removed 7 bases from V and 0 bases from J; junction bases left unmatched: 26. The CDR3 runs 24 residues. Germline V gives CDR1 SGHRS, CDR2 YFSETQ. The DNA of the CDR3 is TGCGCCAGCTGTCCGATGGCTGTGGGTGGACTAGCGGGAGGGCCAGGTAGCTCCTACAATGAGCAGTTCTTC. It yields the protein CASCPMAVGGLAGGPGSSYNEQFF.

The J gene is TRBJ2-7, the V gene TRBV9; perhaps TRBD2 as D (7 bases). V was cut by 2 bases and J by 5 bases, with 14 bases left in between. Germline CDR1 reads SGDLS; CDR2 reads YYNGEE. CDR3 length: 14 amino acids. CDR3 DNA sequence: TGTGCCAGCAGCGTTTCGGGGGGCATCAACGAGCAGTACTTC. Its translation is CASSVSGGINEQYF.

The chain is built from TRBV7-9 and TRBJ2-1; possibly TRBD2 for D (5 bases). Between the trimmed V and J ends, which lost 7 bases and 7 bases, there was a span of 14 bases. This CDR3 comprises 13 residues. CDR1 is SEHNR and CDR2 is FQNEAQ in the germline V gene (reference sequence). DNA for the CDR3: TGTGCCAGCACCCTCCTCGGGATAAATGAGCAGTTCTTC. Protein product: CASTLLGINEQFF.

The chain recombines TRBV3-1 (or the pseudogene TRBV3-2) with TRBJ2-7; D is possibly TRBD1 (6 bases). The CDR3 is 14 amino acids. V lost 5 bases to trimming and J lost 2 bases, with 13 bases between them. CDR1 is LGHDT and CDR2 is YNNKEL in the germline V gene (reference sequence). CDR3 bases: TGTGCCAGCAGCACGGGACATCCTACCTACGAGCAGTACTTC. Translated: CASSTGHPTYEQYF.

The chain couples TRBV28 to TRBJ1-2; D ambiguous. The CDR3 spans 11 residues. Trimming took off 6 bases at V and 3 bases at J, with 5 bases between the two ends. The germline V gene encodes CDR1 MDHEN and CDR2 SYDVKM. For the CDR3, the DNA is TGTGCCAGCAGCGGTTACTATGGCTACACCTTC. Amino acids: CASSGYYGYTF.